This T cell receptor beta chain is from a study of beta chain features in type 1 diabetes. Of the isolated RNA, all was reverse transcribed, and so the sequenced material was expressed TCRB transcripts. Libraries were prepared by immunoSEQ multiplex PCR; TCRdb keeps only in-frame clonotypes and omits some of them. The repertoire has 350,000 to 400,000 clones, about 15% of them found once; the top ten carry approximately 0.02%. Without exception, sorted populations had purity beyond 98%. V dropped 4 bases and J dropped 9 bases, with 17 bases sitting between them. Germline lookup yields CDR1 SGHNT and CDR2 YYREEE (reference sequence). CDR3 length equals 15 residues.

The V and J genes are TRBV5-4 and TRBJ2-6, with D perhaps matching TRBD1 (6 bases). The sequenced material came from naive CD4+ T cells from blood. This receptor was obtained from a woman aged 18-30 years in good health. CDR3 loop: CASSPTGFEGNVLTF. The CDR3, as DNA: TGTGCCAGCAGCCCCACAGGGTTTGAAGGCAACGTCCTGACTTTC.